A selection of T cell receptor beta chains follows, all from one sample in a study of OX40 agonist ivuxolimab in advanced cancers. Sequencing used immunoSEQ multiplex PCR; TCRdb keeps in-frame clones, though not all of them. The table has tens of thousands of clones, about 85% seen once; the top ten hold around 2.3%. Source: CD4+ or CD8+ T cells sorted from blood, taken in a trial of the OX40 agonist ivuxolimab. Every receptor here comes from an adult with an advanced solid tumor such as melanoma, head and neck, liver or kidney cancer. The CDR3 runs from the conserved cysteine through the conserved F or W. D genes are given only for firm matches. Clone size is given for some rows only: seen once, a few or many times, or a class if the clone is expanded.

j_gene	d_gene	abundance	len	v_gene	CDR3aa	CDR3nt
TRBJ1-1	.	.	15	TRBV5-4	CASSWGVEKNTEAFF	TGTGCCAGCAGCTGGGGAGTAGAGAAGAACACTGAAGCTTTCTTT
TRBJ2-5	.	.	14	TRBV7-9	CASSFSEGRETQYF	TGTGCCAGCAGCTTCAGTGAAGGAAGGGAGACCCAGTACTTC
TRBJ1-4	.	.	15	TRBV7-2	CASSPPGLLDEKLFF	TGTGCCAGCAGCCCCCCCGGTTTACTGGATGAAAAACTGTTTTTT
TRBJ2-7	.	.	15	TRBV7-9	CASSLIPGQTYEQYF	TGTGCCAGCAGCTTAATCCCCGGACAAACCTACGAGCAGTACTTC
TRBJ2-3	.	.	16	TRBV6-5	CASSSGRLTSTDTQYF	TGTGCCAGCAGTTCGGGACGCCTCACTAGCACAGATACGCAGTATTTT
TRBJ2-3	TRBD1	.	15	TRBV14	CASMGSTRGTDTQYF	TGTGCCAGCATGGGATCTACCAGGGGGACAGATACGCAGTATTTT
TRBJ2-1	TRBD2	.	16	TRBV18	CASSRQGLAGVNEQFF	TGTGCCAGCTCACGACAGGGACTAGCGGGTGTAAATGAGCAGTTCTTC
TRBJ1-2	.	.	17	TRBV2	CASSLVGTGADYAGYTF	TGTGCCAGCAGCTTAGTAGGCACTGGTGCGGATTACGCTGGCTACACCTTC
TRBJ1-6	.	.	12	TRBV28	CASRNGDSPLHF	TGTGCCAGCCGAAATGGGGATTCACCCCTCCACTTT
TRBJ1-1	.	.	13	TRBV2	CASSLHREAEAFF	TGTGCCAGCAGTTTACACAGAGAGGCTGAAGCTTTCTTT
TRBJ1-6	TRBD1	.	13	TRBV6-6	CASLSRGNAPLHF	TGTGCCAGCCTTAGCAGGGGGAATGCACCCCTCCACTTT
TRBJ2-5	.	.	11	TRBV20-1	CSATRMETQYF	TGCAGTGCTACTAGGATGGAGACCCAGTACTTC
TRBJ2-7	TRBD2	.	15	TRBV18	CASSPPLAGSYEQYF	TGTGCCAGCTCACCTCCACTAGCGGGCTCCTACGAGCAGTACTTC
TRBJ1-6	TRBD1	.	16	TRBV9	CASSVDPDRGNSPLHF	TGTGCCAGCAGCGTAGACCCCGACAGGGGGAATTCACCCCTCCACTTT
TRBJ1-6	.	.	15	TRBV28	CASSFSSSYNSPLHF	TGTGCCAGCAGTTTTTCTTCATCTTATAATTCACCCCTCCACTTT
TRBJ2-3	.	.	16	TRBV28	CASIPPNDASTDTQYF	TGTGCCAGCATCCCTCCTAATGATGCTAGCACAGATACGCAGTATTTT
TRBJ1-4	TRBD1	.	15	TRBV6-6	CASRPGTEINEKLFF	TGTGCCAGCAGACCCGGGACAGAGATTAATGAAAAACTGTTTTTT
TRBJ2-5	.	.	15	TRBV5-1	CASSLASGPEGTQYF	TGCGCCAGCAGCTTGGCCTCGGGACCGGAGGGGACCCAGTACTTC
TRBJ1-5	.	once	15	TRBV19	CASSIDREWGQPQHF	TGTGCCAGTAGTATAGACAGGGAATGGGGTCAGCCCCAGCATTTT
TRBJ2-7	.	once	12	TRBV28	CASSFYSYEQYF	TGTGCCAGCAGCTTTTATTCCTACGAGCAGTACTTC
TRBJ1-2	.	.	15	TRBV4-1	CASSQWFREHYGYTF	TGCGCCAGCAGCCAATGGTTCAGGGAACACTATGGCTACACCTTC